This T cell receptor beta chain derives from a study of spatial heterogeneity in lung cancer. General study results and limits: Expanded intratumoral alpha and beta TCR counts tracked tumor mutation counts. Counts for ubiquitous and regional expanded TCRs went along with ubiquitous and regional nonsynonymous mutations, respectively. Tumor T-cell coverage was an estimated 7% or so for alpha and 13% for beta chains.

Germline V gene data show CDR1 as SSHAT and CDR2 as FNYEAQ (reference sequence). This CDR3 contains 15 residues. This clonotype has ten or more counts. Its antigen is still unknown. At one of its ends the junction is not consistent with the germline gene, which may arise from a read error. Because this beta chain is a stray read in a library intended to capture alpha chains, its abundance should not be given much weight. From the 5' RACE reads, TCRdb called clonotypes with MiXCR, one entry per CDR3 protein. The repertoire holds about 11,000 distinct CDR3 sequences, with less than 5.5% as singletons. Time point denoted: sample taken at primary tumor resection. Without sorting, whole RNA was sequenced from tumor, nontumor lung or frozen PBMC.

This rearrangement joins TRBV7-7 to TRBJ2-3, with 9 bases identical to TRBD1. The TCR originated in a male donor with early-stage non-small cell lung cancer. This specimen was lung tumor tissue, taken at surgery. In nucleotides, the CDR3 is TGTGCTAGCAGCTCCGGGACAGGGAGGTCAGATACGCAGTATTTT. This sequence encodes CASSSGTGRSDTQYF.